A selection of T cell receptor beta chains follows, all from one sample in a study of T cells in Graves' hyperthyroidism and ophthalmopathy. TCRdb re-called the multiplex PCR reads through MiXCR, storing one row per CDR3 protein. The sample lists about 560,000 distinct CDR3 sequences; approximately 15% were seen once. Sequencing was performed on blood. All receptors come from a woman aged 18-35 years with Graves' hyperthyroidism. Both conserved end residues are part of each CDR3. The D gene is left open where the match is weak. Rows give clone size only sometimes, using once, few, many, or a class for an expanded clone.

TRBD2	TRBV30	-	TRBJ2-1	TGTGCCTGGAGTGGGGAGCGGGAGGGCTCCTACAATGAGCAGTTCTTC	CAWSGEREGSYNEQFF
-	TRBV6-5	-	TRBJ1-5	TGTGCCAGCAGTCACGAATATAGCAATCAGCCCCAGCATTTT	CASSHEYSNQPQHF
-	TRBV14	few	TRBJ2-7	TGTGCCAGCAGCCCGAGCGGGCCCTTTACGCAGTACTTC	CASSPSGPFTQYF
-	TRBV7-2	many	TRBJ1-2	TGTGCCAGCAGCCTACGCAGAACTAACTATGGCTACACCTTC	CASSLRRTNYGYTF
-	TRBV18	few	TRBJ1-2	TGTGCCAGCTCACCATCGGGTTCCCCCCCACTCTATGGCTACACCTTC	CASSPSGSPPLYGYTF
-	TRBV15	few	TRBJ2-6	TGTGCCACCAGCAGAGATGGTAACTCTGGGGCCAACGTCCTGACTTTC	CATSRDGNSGANVLTF
TRBD2	TRBV28	many	TRBJ2-7	TGTGCCAGCAGTTTGGGCGGGAGGATCGACGAGCAGTACTTC	CASSLGGRIDEQYF
TRBD2	TRBV19	-	TRBJ2-1	TGTGCCAGCCGGGGGGGAGACAATGAGCAGTTCTTC	CASRGGDNEQFF
-	TRBV5-1	-	TRBJ2-7	TGCGCCAGCAGCTCCGGACTAGTGGGAGGGGGCTCCCACGAGCAGTACTTC	CASSSGLVGGGSHEQYF
-	TRBV6-2/TRBV6-3	-	TRBJ2-7	TGTGCCAGCAGTCCGAGTCGGCATAGCTCCTACGAGCAGTACTTC	CASSPSRHSSYEQYF
-	TRBV20-1	few	TRBJ1-1	TGCAGTGCTAGAGGACTGGTTCCGGGGCGTGGCACTGAAGCTTTCTTT	CSARGLVPGRGTEAFF
-	TRBV6-1	few	TRBJ1-6	TGTGCCAGCAGGCTTCCAACTTCACCCCTCCACTTT	CASRLPTSPLHF
-	TRBV27	few	TRBJ2-7	TGTGCCAGCAGGCCGACCTACGAGCAGTACTTC	CASRPTYEQYF
-	TRBV20-1	many	TRBJ2-7	TGCAGTGCTAGAGTAAGGAGGGGGACCTACGAGCAGTACTTC	CSARVRRGTYEQYF
-	TRBV5-1	-	TRBJ1-1	TGCGCCAGCAGCTTGTTTCGGGACGTCACTGAAGCTTTCTTT	CASSLFRDVTEAFF
-	TRBV10-2	many	TRBJ1-1	TGCGCCAGCAGCGGCGGCGTGGGGCACACTGAAGCTTTCTTT	CASSGGVGHTEAFF
TRBD2	TRBV4-2	-	TRBJ2-3	TGTGCCAGCAGCCTAGAACTAGCGGGAGGGACAGATACGCAGTATTTT	CASSLELAGGTDTQYF
TRBD1	TRBV20-1	-	TRBJ2-7	TGCAGTGCTCCCCACCACAGGGGGCCCTACGAGCAGCACTTC	CSAPHHRGPYEQHF
-	TRBV5-4	-	TRBJ2-3	TGTGCCAGCAGCGTCGGTGGGACCGCTCACAGTACGCAGTATTTT	CASSVGGTAHSTQYF
-	TRBV19	-	TRBJ1-2	TGTGCCAGTAGTATCAGTTCGGCACAATACTATGGCTACACCTTC	CASSISSAQYYGYTF
TRBD2	TRBV28	-	TRBJ2-7	TGTGCCAGCAGTTTACAAGGGACAACCGGACTAGCGGGCCTAACCTACGAGCAGTACTTC	CASSLQGTTGLAGLTYEQYF
-	TRBV12-3/TRBV12-4	many	TRBJ2-3	TGTGCCAGCCGGACGAGGGGCATCCTCTTGACAGATACGCAGTATTTT	CASRTRGILLTDTQYF